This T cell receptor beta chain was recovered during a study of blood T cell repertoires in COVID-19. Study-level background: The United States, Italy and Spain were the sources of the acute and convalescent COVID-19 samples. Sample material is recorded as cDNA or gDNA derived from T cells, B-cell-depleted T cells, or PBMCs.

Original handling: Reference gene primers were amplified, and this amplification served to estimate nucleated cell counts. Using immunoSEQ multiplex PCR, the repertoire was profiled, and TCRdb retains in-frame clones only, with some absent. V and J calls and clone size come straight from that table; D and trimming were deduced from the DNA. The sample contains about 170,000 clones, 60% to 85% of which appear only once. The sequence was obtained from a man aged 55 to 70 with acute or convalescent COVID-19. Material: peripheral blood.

The CDR3 is CASSLLAGGPNEQFF. CDR3 nucleotides: TGTGCCAGCAGCTTACTAGCGGGGGGGCCCAATGAGCAGTTCTTC. The chain links TRBV11-3 to TRBJ2-1, with TRBD2 identical over 12 bases. CDR3 length: 15 residues. V shed 2 bases, J shed 6 bases, and the junction held 2 bases outside the gene matches. Germline V lookup: CDR1 SGHNT, CDR2 YENEEA.